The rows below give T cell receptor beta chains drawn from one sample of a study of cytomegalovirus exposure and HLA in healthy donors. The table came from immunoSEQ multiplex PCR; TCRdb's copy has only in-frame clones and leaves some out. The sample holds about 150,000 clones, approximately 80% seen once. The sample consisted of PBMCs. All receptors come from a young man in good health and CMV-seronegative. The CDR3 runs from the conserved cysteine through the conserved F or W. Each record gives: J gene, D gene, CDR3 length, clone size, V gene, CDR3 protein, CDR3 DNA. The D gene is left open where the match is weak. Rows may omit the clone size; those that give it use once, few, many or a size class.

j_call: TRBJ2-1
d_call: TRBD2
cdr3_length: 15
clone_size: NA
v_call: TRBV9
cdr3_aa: CASSAGTSVINEQFF
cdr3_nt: TGTGCCAGCAGCGCAGGGACTAGCGTTATCAATGAGCAGTTCTTC

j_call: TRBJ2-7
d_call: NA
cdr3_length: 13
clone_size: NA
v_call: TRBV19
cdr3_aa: CASSISRADEQYF
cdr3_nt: TGTGCCAGTAGTATCTCCAGGGCCGACGAGCAGTACTTC

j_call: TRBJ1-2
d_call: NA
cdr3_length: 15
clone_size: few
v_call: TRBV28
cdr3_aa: CASSLYSPRDISYTF
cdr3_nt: TGTGCCAGCAGTTTATACTCTCCCCGGGACATAAGCTACACCTTC

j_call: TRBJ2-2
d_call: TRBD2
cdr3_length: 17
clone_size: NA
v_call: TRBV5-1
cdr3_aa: CASSFPRREAIEGELFF
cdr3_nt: TGCGCCAGCAGCTTCCCCCGGCGGGAGGCCATCGAGGGGGAGCTGTTTTTT

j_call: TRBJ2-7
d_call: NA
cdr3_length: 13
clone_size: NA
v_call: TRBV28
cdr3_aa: CASIPGFSYEQYF
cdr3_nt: TGTGCCAGCATTCCCGGGTTCTCCTACGAGCAGTACTTC

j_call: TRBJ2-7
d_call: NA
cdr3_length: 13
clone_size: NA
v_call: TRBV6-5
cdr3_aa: CASSADRTYEQYF
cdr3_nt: TGTGCCAGCAGTGCCGACAGGACCTACGAGCAGTACTTC

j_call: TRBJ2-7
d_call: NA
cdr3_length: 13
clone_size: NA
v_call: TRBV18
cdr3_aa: CASSPGANYEQYF
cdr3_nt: TGTGCCAGCTCACCAGGGGCCAACTACGAGCAGTACTTC

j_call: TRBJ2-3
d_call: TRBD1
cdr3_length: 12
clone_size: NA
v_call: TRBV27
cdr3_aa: CASSLSGQGYHF
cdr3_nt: TGTGCCAGCAGTTTATCGGGACAGGGTTACCATTTT

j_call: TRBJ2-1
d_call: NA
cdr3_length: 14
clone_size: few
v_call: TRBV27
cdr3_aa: CASSLRVADNEQFF
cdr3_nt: TGTGCCAGCAGTTTAAGGGTAGCGGACAATGAGCAGTTCTTC

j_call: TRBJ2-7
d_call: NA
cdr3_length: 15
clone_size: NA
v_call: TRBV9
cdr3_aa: CASSPIPGGSYEQYF
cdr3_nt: TGTGCCAGCAGCCCGATCCCTGGCGGTTCCTACGAGCAGTACTTC

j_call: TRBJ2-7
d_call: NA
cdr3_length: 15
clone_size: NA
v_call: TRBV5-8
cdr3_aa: CASSHQTGSGYEQYF
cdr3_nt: TGTGCCAGCAGCCACCAAACAGGGTCTGGCTACGAGCAGTACTTC

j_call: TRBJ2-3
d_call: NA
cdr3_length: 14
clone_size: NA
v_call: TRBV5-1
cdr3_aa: CASSYLTDTDTQYF
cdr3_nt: TGCGCCAGCAGCTATTTGACAGACACAGATACGCAGTATTTT

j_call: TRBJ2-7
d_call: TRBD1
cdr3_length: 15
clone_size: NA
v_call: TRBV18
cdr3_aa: CASSPGTGGTNEQYF
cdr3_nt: TGTGCCAGCTCACCAGGGACAGGGGGCACCAACGAGCAGTACTTC

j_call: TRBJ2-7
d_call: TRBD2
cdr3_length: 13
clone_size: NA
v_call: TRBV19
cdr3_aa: CASAVAGWSEQYF
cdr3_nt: TGTGCCAGTGCGGTAGCGGGATGGTCGGAGCAGTACTTC

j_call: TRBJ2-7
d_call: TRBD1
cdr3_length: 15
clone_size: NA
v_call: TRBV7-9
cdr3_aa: CASSLPGTGSYEQYF
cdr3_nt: TGTGCCAGCAGCCTCCCCGGGACAGGATCCTACGAGCAGTACTTC

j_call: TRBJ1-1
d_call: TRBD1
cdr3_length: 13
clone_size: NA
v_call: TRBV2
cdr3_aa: CASSRTGPSEAFF
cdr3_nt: TGTGCCAGCAGTCGGACAGGCCCGAGTGAAGCTTTCTTT

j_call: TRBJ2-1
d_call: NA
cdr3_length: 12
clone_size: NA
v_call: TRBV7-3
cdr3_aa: CASSLADNEQFF
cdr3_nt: TGTGCCAGCAGCTTAGCGGACAATGAGCAGTTCTTC

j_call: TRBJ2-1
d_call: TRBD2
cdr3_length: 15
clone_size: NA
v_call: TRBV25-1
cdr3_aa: CASDASGRAANEQFF
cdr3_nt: TGTGCCAGCGACGCTAGCGGGAGGGCCGCTAATGAGCAGTTCTTC

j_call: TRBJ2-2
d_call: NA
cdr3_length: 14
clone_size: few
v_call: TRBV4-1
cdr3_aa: CASSQGEDTGELFF
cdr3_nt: TGCGCCAGCAGCCAAGGAGAAGACACCGGGGAGCTGTTTTTT

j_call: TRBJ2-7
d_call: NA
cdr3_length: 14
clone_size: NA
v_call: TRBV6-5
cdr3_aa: CASSYRGQSYEQYF
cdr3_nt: TGTGCCAGCAGTTACAGGGGCCAATCCTACGAGCAGTACTTC

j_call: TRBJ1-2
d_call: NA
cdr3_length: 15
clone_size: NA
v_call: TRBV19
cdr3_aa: CASSMGEAGGYGYTF
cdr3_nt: TGTGCCAGTAGTATGGGAGAAGCCGGGGGCTATGGCTACACCTTC

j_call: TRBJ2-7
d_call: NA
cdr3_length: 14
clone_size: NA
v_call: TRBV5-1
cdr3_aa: CASSLARDNGEQYF
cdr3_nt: TGCGCCAGCAGCTTGGCTAGGGACAATGGGGAGCAGTACTTC

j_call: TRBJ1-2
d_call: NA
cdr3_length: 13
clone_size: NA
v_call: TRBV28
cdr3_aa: CASSQTTFYGYTF
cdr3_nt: TGTGCCAGCAGTCAAACGACATTCTATGGCTACACCTTC

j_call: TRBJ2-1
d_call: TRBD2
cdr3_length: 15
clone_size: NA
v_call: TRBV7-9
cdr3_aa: CASSLTSGRSGGQFF
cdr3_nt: TGTGCCAGCAGCCTTACTAGCGGGAGGTCGGGAGGGCAGTTCTTC

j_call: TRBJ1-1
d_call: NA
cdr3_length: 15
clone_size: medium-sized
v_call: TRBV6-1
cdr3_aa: CASSPRQVLNTEAFF
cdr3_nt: TGTGCCAGCAGTCCCAGACAAGTATTGAACACTGAAGCTTTCTTT

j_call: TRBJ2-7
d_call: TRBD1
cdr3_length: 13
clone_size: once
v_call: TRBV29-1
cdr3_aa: CSETGQGAYEQYF
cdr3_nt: TGCAGCGAGACGGGACAGGGCGCCTACGAGCAGTACTTC

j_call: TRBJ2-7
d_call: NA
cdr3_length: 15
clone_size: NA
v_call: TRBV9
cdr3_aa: CASSVKGGTASEQYF
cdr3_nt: TGTGCCAGCAGCGTAAAAGGGGGGACAGCCTCGGAGCAGTACTTC

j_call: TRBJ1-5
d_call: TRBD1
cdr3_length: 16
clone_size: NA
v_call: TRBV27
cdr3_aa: CASSPGQGAGNQPQHF
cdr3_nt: TGTGCCAGCAGTCCGGGACAGGGGGCTGGCAATCAGCCCCAGCATTTT

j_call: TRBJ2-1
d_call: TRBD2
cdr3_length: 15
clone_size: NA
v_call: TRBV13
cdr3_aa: CASRSSGSSYNEQFF
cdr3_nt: TGTGCCAGCAGATCAAGCGGGAGCTCCTACAATGAGCAGTTCTTC

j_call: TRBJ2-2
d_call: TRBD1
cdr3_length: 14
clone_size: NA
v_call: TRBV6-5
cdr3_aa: CASSGQGSSGELFF
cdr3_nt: TGTGCCAGCAGCGGACAGGGTAGTAGCGGGGAGCTGTTTTTT

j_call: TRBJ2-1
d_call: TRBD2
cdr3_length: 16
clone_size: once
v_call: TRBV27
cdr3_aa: CASSLLASGINNEQFF
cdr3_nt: TGTGCCAGCAGTTTATTAGCCAGCGGGATCAACAATGAGCAGTTCTTC

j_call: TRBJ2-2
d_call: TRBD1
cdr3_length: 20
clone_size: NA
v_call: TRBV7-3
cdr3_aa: CASSLTDSRDRGHNTGELFF
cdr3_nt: TGTGCCAGCAGCTTAACGGACTCGAGGGACAGGGGGCATAACACCGGGGAGCTGTTTTTT

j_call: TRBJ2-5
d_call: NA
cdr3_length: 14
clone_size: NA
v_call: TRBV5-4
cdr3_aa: CASSSPGIQETQYF
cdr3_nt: TGTGCCAGCAGCTCCCCAGGGATCCAAGAGACCCAGTACTTC

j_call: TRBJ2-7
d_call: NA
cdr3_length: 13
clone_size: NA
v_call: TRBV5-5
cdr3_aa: CASSPGYESEQYF
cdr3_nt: TGTGCCAGCAGCCCAGGGTATGAGTCCGAGCAGTACTTC

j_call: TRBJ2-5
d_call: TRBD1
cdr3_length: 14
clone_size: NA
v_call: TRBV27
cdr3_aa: CASSHGTGGETQYF
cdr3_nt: TGTGCCAGCAGCCACGGGACAGGGGGCGAGACCCAGTACTTC

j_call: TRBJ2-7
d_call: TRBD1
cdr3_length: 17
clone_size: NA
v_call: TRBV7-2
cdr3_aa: CASSFDLPGTVSYEQYF
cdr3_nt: TGTGCCAGCAGCTTCGACCTTCCCGGGACAGTTTCCTACGAGCAGTACTTC

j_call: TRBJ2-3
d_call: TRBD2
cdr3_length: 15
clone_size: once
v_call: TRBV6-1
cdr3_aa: CASSVTSGTTDTQYF
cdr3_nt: TGTGCCAGCAGTGTAACTAGCGGGACTACAGATACGCAGTATTTT

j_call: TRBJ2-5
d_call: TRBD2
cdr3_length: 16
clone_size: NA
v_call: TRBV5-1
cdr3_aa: CASSPGTSGSEETQYF
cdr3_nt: TGCGCCAGCAGCCCCGGTACTAGCGGGAGTGAAGAGACCCAGTACTTC

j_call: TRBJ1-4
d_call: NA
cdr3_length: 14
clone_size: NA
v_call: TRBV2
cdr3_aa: CASSKDSGNEKLFF
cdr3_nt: TGTGCCAGCAGTAAGGACAGTGGGAATGAAAAACTGTTTTTT

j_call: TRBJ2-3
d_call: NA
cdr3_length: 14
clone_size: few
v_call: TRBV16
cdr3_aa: CASSLGQHTDTQYF
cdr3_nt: TGTGCCAGCAGCCTCGGACAGCACACAGATACGCAGTATTTT

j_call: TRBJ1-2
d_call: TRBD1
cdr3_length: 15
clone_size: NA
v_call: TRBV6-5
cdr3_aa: CASSWTGESVYGYTF
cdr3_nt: TGTGCCAGCAGTTGGACAGGGGAGTCGGTTTATGGCTACACCTTC

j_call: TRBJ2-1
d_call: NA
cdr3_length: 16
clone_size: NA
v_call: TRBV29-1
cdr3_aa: CSVDGAGVSSYNEQFF
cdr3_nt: TGCAGCGTTGACGGCGCGGGCGTCAGCTCCTACAATGAGCAGTTCTTC

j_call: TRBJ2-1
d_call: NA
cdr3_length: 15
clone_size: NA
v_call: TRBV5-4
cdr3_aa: CASSLGQAIYSEQFF
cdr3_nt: TGTGCCAGCAGCTTGGGACAGGCCATCTACTCTGAGCAGTTCTTC

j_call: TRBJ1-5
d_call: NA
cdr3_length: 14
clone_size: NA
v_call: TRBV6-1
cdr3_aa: CASSGATTNQPQHF
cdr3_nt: TGTGCCAGCAGTGGAGCGACAACCAATCAGCCCCAGCATTTT

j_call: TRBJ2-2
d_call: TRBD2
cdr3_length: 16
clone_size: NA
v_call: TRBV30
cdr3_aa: CAWNPGTSGSIGELFF
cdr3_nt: TGTGCCTGGAACCCAGGGACTAGCGGGAGTATCGGGGAGCTGTTTTTT

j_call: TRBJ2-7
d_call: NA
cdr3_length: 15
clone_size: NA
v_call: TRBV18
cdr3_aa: CASSPPGRVTYEQYF
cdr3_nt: TGTGCCAGCTCACCACCCGGCAGGGTGACCTACGAGCAGTACTTC

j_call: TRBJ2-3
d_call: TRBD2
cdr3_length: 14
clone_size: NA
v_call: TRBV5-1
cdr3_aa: CASIPGGSTDTQYF
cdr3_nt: TGCGCCAGCATTCCGGGAGGGAGCACAGATACGCAGTATTTT

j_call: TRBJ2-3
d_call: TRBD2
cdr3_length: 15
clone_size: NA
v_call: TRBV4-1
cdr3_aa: CASSQHGLARDTQYF
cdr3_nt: TGCGCCAGCAGCCAACACGGACTAGCGAGAGATACGCAGTATTTT

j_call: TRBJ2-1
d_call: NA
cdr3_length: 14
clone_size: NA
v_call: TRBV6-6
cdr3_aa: CASSSPGVGNEQFF
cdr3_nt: TGTGCCAGCAGTTCCCCCGGGGTCGGCAATGAGCAGTTCTTC

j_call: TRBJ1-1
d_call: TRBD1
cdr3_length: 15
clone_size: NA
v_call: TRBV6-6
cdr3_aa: CASSKSTGGHTEAFF
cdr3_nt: TGTGCCAGCAGTAAATCGACAGGGGGCCACACTGAAGCTTTCTTT

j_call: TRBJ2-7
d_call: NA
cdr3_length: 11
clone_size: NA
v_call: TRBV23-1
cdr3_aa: CAIQSSYEQYF
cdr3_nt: TGCGCCATCCAGTCCTCCTACGAGCAGTACTTC

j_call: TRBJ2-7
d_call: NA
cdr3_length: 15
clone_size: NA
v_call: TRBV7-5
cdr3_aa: CARTSPGQGSYEQYF
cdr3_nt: TGTGCCAGAACCTCTCCGGGACAGGGATCCTACGAGCAGTACTTC

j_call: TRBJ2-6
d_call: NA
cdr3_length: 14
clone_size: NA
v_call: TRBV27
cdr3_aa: CASSLHSGANVLTF
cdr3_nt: TGTGCCAGCAGTTTACATTCTGGGGCCAACGTCCTGACTTTC

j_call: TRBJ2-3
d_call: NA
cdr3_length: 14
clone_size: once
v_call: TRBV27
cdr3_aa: CASKSLPGTDTQYF
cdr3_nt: TGTGCCAGCAAGTCATTGCCGGGCACAGATACGCAGTATTTT

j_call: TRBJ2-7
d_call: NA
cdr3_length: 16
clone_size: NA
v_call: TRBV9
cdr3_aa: CASSVGGAGYTYEQYF
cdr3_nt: TGTGCCAGCAGCGTAGGTGGAGCGGGTTACACCTACGAGCAGTACTTC

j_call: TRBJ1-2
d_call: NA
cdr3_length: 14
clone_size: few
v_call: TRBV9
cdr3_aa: CASSPTGTNYGYTF
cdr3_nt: TGTGCCAGCAGCCCGACAGGTACTAACTATGGCTACACCTTC

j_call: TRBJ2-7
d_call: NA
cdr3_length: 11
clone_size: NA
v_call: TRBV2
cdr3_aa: CASEEGYEQYF
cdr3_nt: TGTGCCAGCGAGGAGGGGTACGAGCAGTACTTC

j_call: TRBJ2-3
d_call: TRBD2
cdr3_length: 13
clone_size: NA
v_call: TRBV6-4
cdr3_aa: CASSETSAATQYF
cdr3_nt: TGTGCCAGCAGTGAGACTAGCGCAGCTACGCAGTATTTT

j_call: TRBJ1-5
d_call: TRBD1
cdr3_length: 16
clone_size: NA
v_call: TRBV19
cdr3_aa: CASSHGDRSYNQPQHF
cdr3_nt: TGTGCCAGTAGTCACGGGGACAGATCCTACAATCAGCCCCAGCATTTT